What follows are 14 T cell receptor beta chains derived from one specimen sequenced in a study of blood T cell repertoires in COVID-19. The repertoire was sequenced with immunoSEQ multiplex PCR; TCRdb's copy has only in-frame clones and lacks some. The data contain over 70,000 clones, roughly 89% of them seen just once; the ten biggest clones take up roughly 4.5%. Sequencing was performed on peripheral blood. These TCRs come from a woman of 80 years or more with active or convalescent COVID-19.

The V call is TRBV15, the J call TRBJ1-6, with D perhaps matching TRBD1 (5 bases). The CDR3 spans 13 residues. CDR1 is LNHNV and CDR2 is YYDKDF in the germline V gene (reference sequence). With 3 bases removed from V and 5 bases from J, the gap between germline ends came to 5 bases. The CDR3 nucleotides read TGTGCCACCAGCAGGACAGATAATTCACCCCTCCACTTT. It specifies CATSRTDNSPLHF.

The chain is built from TRBV9 and TRBJ1-4; D is undetermined. CDR1 SGDLS and CDR2 YYNGEE come from the germline V gene. This CDR3 is 15 amino acids long. Trimming cost V 1 base and J 6 bases, with 13 bases left between them. The CDR3 nucleotides are TGTGCCAGCAGCGTATTTACCCCTCGGGATGAAAAACTGTTTTTT. Amino acid sequence: CASSVFTPRDEKLFF.

The V call is TRBV4-3, the J call TRBJ1-2, with D unclear. Trimming pared 1 base from V and 8 bases from J, leaving 8 bases between. The CDR3 has 12 amino acids. The V gene's germline CDR1 is LGHNA and CDR2 YSLEER. The CDR3 DNA sequence: TGCGCCAGCAGCCAAGGTGGTCGGGGCTACACCTTC. It yields the protein CASSQGGRGYTF.

This clone showed up just a few times. The CDR3 loop reads CASSQVTQVGTEAFF. CDR3 bases: TGCGCCAGCAGCCAAGTCACACAGGTGGGCACTGAAGCTTTCTTT. V is TRBV4-1 and J is TRBJ1-1; TRBD1 is a possible D gene (5 bases). V was trimmed by 1 base and J by 4 bases, leaving 13 bases between them. The CDR3 has 15 residues. Germline values: CDR1 MGHRA, CDR2 YSYEKL.

This sequence joins TRBV19 and TRBJ2-1; tentatively, D is TRBD2 (5 bases). The CDR3 is 13 amino acids. V was shortened by 5 bases and J by 8 bases, with 13 bases between the two germline ends. From germline, CDR1 is LNHDA and CDR2 SQIVND (reference sequence). DNA for the CDR3: TGTGCCAGTAGTCCGGGCTCGAGGGATGAGCAGTTCTTC. Translated, it gives CASSPGSRDEQFF.

The gene calls are TRBV28 and TRBJ1-2, with 7 bases lining up with TRBD1. The CDR3 totals 14 residues. V dropped 4 bases and J dropped 2; count of bases not matched to a gene: 4. The germline CDR1 and CDR2 sequences are MDHEN and SYDVKM. CDR3 loop: CASSWRGPNYGYTF. The CDR3 DNA follows: TGTGCCAGCAGTTGGAGGGGGCCCAACTATGGCTACACCTTC.

Comments on this clone: This specimen includes other DNA sequences encoding the same CDR3. The rearrangement joins TRBV2 to TRBJ2-1, with TRBD2 identical over 11 bases. V lost 4 bases to trimming and J lost 7 bases; unmatched junction nucleotides: 3. The CDR3 spans 14 residues. Germline CDR1 reads SNHLY; CDR2 reads FYNNEI. CDR3 DNA sequence: TGTGCCAGCAGTGGCACTAGCGGGAGTAATGAGCAGTTCTTC. It translates to CASSGTSGSNEQFF.

Concerning this clone itself: The identical CDR3 is also encoded by other nucleotide sequences in the sample. This sequence joins TRBV7-2 and TRBJ2-1, with D possibly matching TRBD2 (6 bases). The CDR3 length is 17 residues. The V gene's germline CDR1 is SGHTA and CDR2 FQGNSA. V was trimmed by 5 bases and J by 1 base, leaving 18 bases between them. CDR3 region: CASSRFGGGISYNEQFF. Written as DNA, the CDR3 is TGTGCCAGCAGCAGATTTGGCGGAGGGATTTCCTACAATGAGCAGTTCTTC. Together with reference TRBV7-2 and TRBJ2-1, the CDR3 gives the full variable domain: GAGVSQSPSNKVTEKGKDVELRCDPISGHTALYWYRQSLGQGLEFLIYFQGNSAPDKSGLPSDRFSAERTGGSVSTLTIQRTQQEDSAVYLCASSRFGGGISYNEQFFGPGTRLTVL.

About this clone itself: The junction and the germline gene differ at one end; a read error may be behind it. This chain connects TRBV28 to TRBJ2-2; perhaps TRBD1 as D (6 bases). Germline V lookup: CDR1 MDHEN, CDR2 SYDVKM. The CDR3 covers 16 residues. The CDR3 DNA reads TGTGCCAGCAGGTTATTGACCGCGGCAGGGGTCGGGGAGCTGTTTTTT. The encoded protein is CASRLLTAAGVGELFF.

This chain links TRBV25-1 with TRBJ1-3, with D possibly matching TRBD1 (5 bases). The V end was cut by 5 bases, the J end by 4 bases, with 12 bases between. The germline gives CDR1 MGHDK, CDR2 SYGVNS. The CDR3 length is 14 residues. CDR3 in amino acids: CASSPPGLGNTIYF. Written as DNA, the CDR3 is TGTGCCAGCAGTCCTCCGGGACTAGGAAACACCATATATTTT.

The rearrangement joins TRBV11-2 to TRBJ1-3, with a weak D call TRBD1 (6 bases). The CDR3 has 14 amino acids. Trimming shortened V by 6 bases and J by 4 bases, and 13 bases separated the two germline ends. Germline CDR1 SGHAT, CDR2 FQNNGV. The CDR3 DNA follows: TGTGCCAGCAGACGAACAGGGAGCGGAAACACCATATATTTT. This translates into CASRRTGSGNTIYF.

The CDR3 DNA follows: TGCGCCAGCAGCTTCACCGGGACAGGGGGCGAGCAGTACTTC. This translates into CASSFTGTGGEQYF. The rearrangement uses TRBV5-1 and TRBJ2-7, with 11 bases fitting TRBD1. Trimming took 2 bases from V and 6 from J; bases not matched to a gene: 4. Looked up from germline, CDR1 is SGHRS and CDR2 is YFSETQ. The CDR3 length is 14 residues. The full variable domain, completed using reference TRBV5-1 and TRBJ2-7, is KAGVTQTPRYLIKTRGQQVTLSCSPISGHRSVSWYQQTPGQGLQFLFEYFSETQRNKGNFPGRFSGRQFSNSRSEMNVSTLELGDSALYLCASSFTGTGGEQYFGPGTRLTVT.

This chain links TRBV18 with TRBJ2-1, with a possible D match to TRBD1 (6 bases). From germline, CDR1 is KGHSH and CDR2 LQKENI. The CDR3 totals 15 residues. Trimming took off 3 bases at V and 4 bases at J, with 13 bases between the two ends. The CDR3 loop reads CASSPATGPYNEQFF. In nucleotides, the CDR3 is TGTGCCAGCTCACCGGCGACAGGCCCTTACAATGAGCAGTTCTTC.

CDR3 loop: CASSLGQGVSNIQYF. CDR3 DNA: TGTGCCAGCAGCTTAGGACAGGGGGTCAGTAACATTCAGTACTTC. The chain links TRBV7-9 to TRBJ2-4, with 9 nucleotides matching TRBD1. This CDR3 is built from 15 residues. V lost 1 base, J lost 7 bases, and 5 bases stayed unmatched. Germline lookup yields CDR1 SEHNR and CDR2 FQNEAQ (reference sequence).